The rows below give T cell receptor beta chains drawn from one sample of a study of cytomegalovirus exposure and HLA in healthy donors. Some clones are missing from TCRdb's copy, which holds only in-frame ones; the method was immunoSEQ multiplex PCR. The sample has over 150,000 clones; 75% to 90% are singletons. The sample taken for sequencing was PBMCs. The receptor set was obtained from a young man in good health and CMV-seropositive. The CDR3 runs from the conserved cysteine through the conserved F or W. Part of the rows lack a size; the others show once, few, many or a class for expanded clones.

v_call clone_size cdr3_aa
TRBV6-1 - CATPGGVLGEQYF
TRBV6-5 - CASNRLASTDTQYF
TRBV11-2 once CASSLEGSGGTEAFF
TRBV20-1 - CSAPPYNEQFF
TRBV11-2 - CASSPGAGVNTEAFF
TRBV6-1 few CASSETGDGANVLTF
TRBV29-1 - CSVESPGGPVAADTQYF
TRBV7-2 - CASSPRSGDSYEQYF
TRBV29-1 - CSVGSGLAGRTTDTQYF
TRBV6-1 - CASSQRTAEAFF
TRBV7-3 - CASSNPGTGPNTEAFF
TRBV2 - CASRVLAGEETQYF
TRBV9 - CASSVVSGGANNEQFF
TRBV7-9 - CASSHRGMGLRLFF
TRBV7-9 - CASSLATGFAGNTIYF
TRBV2 - CASSVGGWQPQHF
TRBV19 - CASMGTNQETQYF
TRBV6-6 once CASSRTGSSYEQYF
TRBV29-1 - CSVDSDRGCRSNQPQHF
TRBV5-4 - CASSLVQVNNQPQHF